Below, 16 T cell receptor beta chains from the same sample are listed, as sequenced in a study of T cells in localized non-small cell lung cancer. Libraries were prepared by immunoSEQ multiplex PCR; TCRdb keeps only in-frame clonotypes and omits some of them. This table has 50,000 to 75,000 clones, roughly 90% appearing once. This specimen was peripheral blood, taken before any cancer treatment. Receptors were obtained from a man aged 40-75 years with stage I squamous cell lung carcinoma.

This chain connects TRBV7-2 to TRBJ2-7; 7 bases agree with TRBD1. Germline CDR1 and CDR2: SGHTA and FQGNSA. V lost 1 base and J lost 4; bases outside the gene matches: 4. This CDR3 spans 14 amino acids. The CDR3 nucleotides read TGTGCCAGCAGCTTAGACAGGGGCGGGTACGAGCAGTACTTC. As protein: CASSLDRGGYEQYF. Variable domain in full (rest from reference TRBV7-2 and TRBJ2-7): GAGVSQSPSNKVTEKGKDVELRCDPISGHTALYWYRQSLGQGLEFLIYFQGNSAPDKSGLPSDRFSAERTGGSVSTLTIQRTQQEDSAVYLCASSLDRGGYEQYFGPGTRLTVT.

The CDR3 sequence: CASMSRDPAFGANVLTF. The CDR3 nucleotides read TGTGCCAGCATGAGCCGGGACCCGGCGTTTGGGGCCAACGTCCTGACTTTC. The chain combines TRBV7-3 with TRBJ2-6; D assignment may be TRBD1 or TRBD2 (5 bases each). Per the germline V gene, CDR1 is SGHTA and CDR2 is FQGTGA. The CDR3 consists of 17 residues. Deletions cut 7 bases from V and 3 bases from J, with 19 bases between.

This rearrangement joins TRBV5-1 to TRBJ2-7; D is uncertain. This CDR3 spans 13 amino acids. The V and J ends lost 1 base and 0 bases respectively, with 5 bases between them. Germline V lookup: CDR1 SGHRS, CDR2 YFSETQ. As DNA, the CDR3 is TGCGCCAGCAGCTTGCAGGACTCCTACGAGCAGTACTTC. Translation gives CASSLQDSYEQYF.

The V call is TRBV7-2, the J call TRBJ2-5; the D is unclear. This CDR3 region has 14 residues. The germline V and J ends were trimmed by 1 base and 5 bases, with 11 bases remaining between them. Per the germline V gene, CDR1 is SGHTA and CDR2 is FQGNSA. The CDR3 DNA follows: TGTGCCAGCAGCTTAGACACGGGCCTGGAGACCCAGTACTTC. Translated: CASSLDTGLETQYF.

The chain couples TRBV6-1 to TRBJ1-5; D remains ambiguous. CDR1 is MNHNS and CDR2 is SASEGT in the germline V gene. The CDR3 is made up of 15 amino acids. V lost 0 bases, J lost 7 bases, and 13 bases lay in between. The CDR3 sequence is CASSEAIGVRQPQHF. The CDR3 DNA sequence: TGTGCCAGCAGTGAAGCGATCGGGGTCCGGCAGCCCCAGCATTTT.

This clone occurred once. The genes are TRBV2 and TRBJ2-2; 9 bases are shared with TRBD2. CDR3 length: 15 residues. CDR1 is SNHLY and CDR2 is FYNNEI in the germline V gene. J lost 6 bases, V lost 6 bases, and 8 bases had no gene match. The CDR3 here is CASRGTGGRAGELFF. CDR3 coding DNA: TGTGCCAGCAGAGGAACTGGCGGGAGGGCCGGGGAGCTGTTTTTT.

The rearrangement joins TRBV28 to TRBJ1-3, with 10 bases aligning to TRBD1. Germline CDR1 is MDHEN and CDR2 is SYDVKM. The CDR3 loop spans 16 amino acids. Trimming at V came to 4 bases and at J to 3 bases, leaving 6 bases not matched to a gene. DNA for the CDR3: TGTGCCAGCAGTTCGCCCGGGACAGGGGATGGAAACACCATATATTTT. Its translation: CASSSPGTGDGNTIYF.

Here the CDR3 DNA reads TGTGCCACCGAAGGCTACACCTTC. Amino acids: CATEGYTF. The chain combines TRBV7-9 with TRBJ1-2; D gene uncertain. Between the trimmed V and J ends, which lost 10 bases and 8 bases, there was a span of 5 bases. Germline V gives CDR1 SEHNR, CDR2 FQNEAQ (reference sequence). CDR3 size: 8 residues.

The gene calls are TRBV4-3 and TRBJ2-7, with D possibly TRBD2 on 6 matching bases. Between the trimmed V and J ends, which lost 0 bases and 2 bases, there was a span of 14 bases. Germline-derived CDR1 and CDR2 are LGHNA and YSLEER. The CDR3 is made up of 16 amino acids. Here the CDR3 reads CASSQEWGVQAYEQYF. CDR3 sequence (DNA): TGCGCCAGCAGCCAAGAGTGGGGGGTGCAAGCCTACGAGCAGTACTTC.

The rearrangement links TRBV5-1 to TRBJ2-5; 7 bases fit TRBD1. The CDR3 runs to 13 residues. Unmatched junction bases numbered 3, after V lost 2 bases and J lost 5 bases. Germline CDR1 is SGHRS and CDR2 is YFSETQ. The CDR3 DNA is TGCGCCAGCAGCTTTCAGGGGGAGGAGACCCAGTACTTC. Its protein is CASSFQGEETQYF.

This chain joins TRBV28 and TRBJ2-7; weak D call: TRBD1 (5 bases). Looked up from germline, CDR1 is MDHEN and CDR2 is SYDVKM. The CDR3 runs 15 residues. Trimming removed 6 bases at V and 7 bases at J, with 22 bases between. Here the CDR3 reads CASSPVGAELGEQYF. The DNA for the CDR3 is TGTGCCAGCAGCCCCGTAGGGGCCGAATTGGGGGAGCAGTACTTC.

This sequence joins TRBV6-5 and TRBJ2-5; D might be TRBD2 (6 bases). Germline CDR1 reads MNHEY; CDR2 reads SVGAGI. V shed 6 bases and J shed 4 bases, with 18 bases lying between them. The CDR3 contains 15 residues. The CDR3 region is CASSPGSIGGETQYF. Written as DNA, the CDR3 is TGTGCCAGCAGCCCCGGGAGTATTGGTGGAGAGACCCAGTACTTC.

The CDR3: CASSLRPTAAYNEQFF. The CDR3 nucleotides are TGTGCCAGCAGCTTAAGACCCACCGCAGCCTACAATGAGCAGTTCTTC. The rearrangement uses TRBV7-3 and TRBJ2-1; D remains unclear. Germline values: CDR1 SGHTA, CDR2 FQGTGA. V lost 1 base to trimming and J lost 2 bases, with 12 bases between them. This CDR3 comprises 16 residues. The full variable domain, in which reference TRBV7-3 and TRBJ2-1 provide the parts outside the CDR3, is GAGVSQTPSNKVTEKGKYVELRCDPISGHTALYWYRQSLGQGPEFLIYFQGTGAADDSGLPNDRFFAVRPEGSVSTLKIQRTERGDSAVYLCASSLRPTAAYNEQFFGPGTRLTVL.

The chain couples TRBV7-9 to TRBJ2-5, with 11 bases that match TRBD2. Germline V gives CDR1 SEHNR, CDR2 FQNEAQ (reference sequence). CDR3 length equals 17 residues. The V and J ends lost 1 base and 5 bases, in that order; junction bases with no gene match: 9. The CDR3 protein is CASSLGSIAGGLETQYF. In DNA, the CDR3 is TGTGCCAGCAGCTTAGGGAGTATAGCGGGAGGGCTTGAGACCCAGTACTTC.

The rearrangement joins TRBV2 to TRBJ1-5; 9 nucleotides align to TRBD1. The V gene end was trimmed by 6 bases and the J gene end by 3 bases; junction bases not matched to a gene: 9. CDR1 is SNHLY and CDR2 is FYNNEI in the germline V gene. The CDR3 contains 16 residues. The CDR3 DNA is TGTGCCAGCAGCTCCCGGGACAGGGTAGACAATCAGCCCCAGCATTTT. As protein: CASSSRDRVDNQPQHF.

In this sample, this clone turned up once. The rearrangement joins TRBV29-1 to TRBJ2-7; TRBD1 agrees at 7 bases. Germline loops: CDR1 SQVTM, CDR2 ANQGSEA. The V and J ends lost 1 base and 1 base, in that order; junction bases with no gene match: 4. The CDR3 is 14 residues long. CDR3 residues: CSVEVGGGSYEQYF. DNA for the CDR3: TGCAGCGTTGAAGTAGGGGGCGGGTCCTACGAGCAGTACTTC.